Following are 31 T cell receptor beta chains from one sample sequenced in a study of metastatic and nonmetastatic thyroid tumors (dated by TCRdb to 2018 to 2020). Library generation was performed with PCR. The sequencing machine was an Illumina HiSeq 4000. Using fastp trimming at Q25 and MiXCR clonotype assembly, TCRdb reanalyzed the public sequencing data and kept in-frame beta chains. This sample gives under 20,000 clones in total; 29% of them show up just once. The top ten hold 25% of the sample. No treatment had been received by any patient before thyroid surgery. The sample taken for sequencing was tumor tissue. The receptor set was obtained from a male donor with papillary thyroid cancer or a benign thyroid nodule (not recorded which). Some clones in this sample may be carry-over from other donors' samples.

This clone was counted ten times or more. The V and J genes are TRBV11-3 and TRBJ1-3; weak D call: TRBD1 (5 bases). There are 14 residues in the CDR3. CDR1 and CDR2 (germline): SGHNT, YENEEA. V gave up 6 bases and J gave up 2 bases, with 11 bases separating them. The CDR3 is CASRLPRAGNTIYF. CDR3 DNA sequence: TGTGCCAGCAGGCTACCCAGGGCTGGAAACACCATATATTTT. The full variable domain, its missing parts supplied by reference TRBV11-3 and TRBJ1-3, is EAGVVQSPRYKIIEKKQPVAFWCNPISGHNTLYWYLQNLGQGPELLIRYENEEAVDDSQLPKDRFSAERLKGVDSTLKIQPAELGDSAVYLCASRLPRAGNTIYFGEGSWLTVV.

The chain has TRBV11-2 and TRBJ1-5; D call uncertain. Germline CDR1 reads SGHAT; CDR2 reads FQNNGV. The CDR3 has 13 amino acids. Trimming shortened V by 3 bases and J by 3 bases, and 6 bases separated the two germline ends. The DNA for the CDR3 is TGTGCCAGCAGCTTTAGAGACAATCAGCCCCAGCATTTT. This codes for CASSFRDNQPQHF.

This clone turned up a few times. The gene calls are TRBV7-2 and TRBJ2-7, with 8 positions matching TRBD2. The CDR3 is made up of 12 amino acids. Trimming at V came to 5 bases and at J to 5 bases, leaving 2 bases not matched to a gene. CDR1 SGHTA and CDR2 FQGNSA come from the germline V gene. The CDR3 coding sequence is TGTGCCAGCAGCCCCGGGGGGGACGAGCAGTACTTC. This codes for CASSPGGDEQYF.

This clone has only a few counts. One end of the junction varies from germline; a read error may be responsible. V is TRBV29-1 and J is TRBJ2-7; 7 nucleotides agree with TRBD2. The CDR3 runs 14 residues. Germline-derived CDR1 and CDR2 are SQVTM and ANQGSEA. In DNA form, the CDR3 reads TGCAGCGTTGAAGATTGGGCTAGCGGATACGAGAAGTACTTC. It codes for CSVEDWASGYEKYF.

To note about this clone: At one of its ends the junction is not consistent with the germline gene, which may arise from a read error. The chain couples TRBV18 to TRBJ1-2, with D unclear. The CDR3 is made up of 12 amino acids. The germline CDR1 and CDR2 sequences are KGHSH and LQKENI. CDR3 loop: CAGSTDNYGYTF. The DNA of the CDR3 is TGTGCCGGCTCCACGGACAACTATGGCTACACCTTC.

The V call is TRBV18, the J call TRBJ2-2, with D tentatively TRBD1 (6 bases). Germline CDR1 is KGHSH and CDR2 is LQKENI. The length of the CDR3 is 16 residues. The ends were cut back, 3 bases at V and 1 base at J, with 12 bases in the middle. CDR3 sequence reads: CASSPYRDLNTGELFF. DNA for the CDR3: TGTGCCAGCTCACCTTACAGGGATCTGAACACCGGGGAGCTGTTTTTT.

V usage is TRBV19 and J usage is TRBJ2-7; TRBD1 agrees at 10 bases. This CDR3 has 15 amino acids. From germline, CDR1 is LNHDA and CDR2 SQIVND (reference sequence). J lost 4 bases, V lost 3 bases, and 6 bases had no gene match. The CDR3 loop reads CASSIPGQGTYEQYF. As DNA, the CDR3 is TGTGCCAGTAGTATCCCGGGACAGGGGACTTACGAGCAGTACTTC.

This clone has just a few counts. The CDR3 here is CASSPNPWGTGKYEQYF. The CDR3 DNA is TGTGCCAGCAGTCCGAACCCTTGGGGGACAGGGAAATACGAGCAGTACTTC. This chain joins TRBV28 and TRBJ2-7; 9 bases match TRBD1. Germline values: CDR1 MDHEN, CDR2 SYDVKM. Trimming at V came to 5 bases and at J to 4 bases, leaving 15 bases not matched to a gene. This CDR3 comprises 17 residues. Variable domain in full (rest from reference TRBV28 and TRBJ2-7): DVKVTQSSRYLVKRTGEKVFLECVQDMDHENMFWYRQDPGLGLRLIYFSYDVKMKEKGDIPEGYSVSREKKERFSLILESASTNQTSMYLCASSPNPWGTGKYEQYFGPGTRLTVT.

Within the sample, this clone is medium-sized. The V and J genes are TRBV11-3 and TRBJ1-3, with a possible D match to TRBD1 (6 bases). This CDR3 is built from 16 residues. The germline V gene encodes CDR1 SGHNT and CDR2 YENEEA. V lost 5 bases to trimming and J lost 0 bases, with 14 bases between them. CDR3 DNA: TGTGCCAGCAGCCCGCGGACAGTTAGCTCTGGAAACACCATATATTTT. Protein: CASSPRTVSSGNTIYF.

In this sample, this clone turned up a few times. The chain joins TRBV29-1 to TRBJ1-1, with TRBD1 matching over 9 bases. Germline-derived CDR1 and CDR2 are SQVTM and ANQGSEA. V trimming: 0 bases; J trimming: 4 bases; junction bases outside the gene matches: 6. The CDR3 runs to 15 residues. CDR3 nucleotide sequence: TGCAGCGTTGAAGATTGGGGACAGGGAAGCACTGAAGCTTTCTTT. As protein: CSVEDWGQGSTEAFF. The whole variable domain, filled in from reference TRBV29-1 and TRBJ1-1, reads SAVISQKPSRDICQRGTSLTIQCQVDSQVTMMFWYRQQPGQSLTLIATANQGSEATYESGFVIDKFPISRPNLTFSTLTVSNMSPEDSSIYLCSVEDWGQGSTEAFFGQGTRLTVV.

V is TRBV11-2 and J is TRBJ1-3; D not certain. Germline V gene lookup returns CDR1 SGHAT and CDR2 FQNNGV. Trimming left V 1 base short and J 2 bases short, with 9 bases between. The CDR3 covers 15 residues. CDR3 in amino acids: CASSLAGTAGNTIYF. The DNA of the CDR3 is TGTGCCAGCAGCTTAGCAGGAACAGCTGGAAACACCATATATTTT. Based on the CDR3 plus reference TRBV11-2 and TRBJ1-3, the full variable domain is EAGVAQSPRYKIIEKRQSVAFWCNPISGHATLYWYQQILGQGPKLLIQFQNNGVVDDSQLPKDRFSAERLKGVDSTLKIQPAKLEDSAVYLCASSLAGTAGNTIYFGEGSWLTVV.

This clone was found many times. V is TRBV3-1 and J is TRBJ2-5, with 10 bases identical to TRBD1. Germline CDR1 reads LGHDT; CDR2 reads YNNKEL (reference sequence). The CDR3 spans 14 residues. Trimming cost V 8 bases and J 5 bases; bases outside gene matches: 8. The DNA of the CDR3 is TGTGCCAGCGACAGACAGGGGGCGGTGGAGACCCAGTACTTC. It specifies CASDRQGAVETQYF.

This clone has just one count. The rearrangement joins TRBV6-4 to TRBJ2-2, with D tentatively TRBD2 (5 bases). This CDR3 has 16 residues. Germline CDR1 MRHNA, CDR2 SNTAGT. V was clipped by 4 bases and J by 6 bases, with 18 bases between them. The CDR3, as DNA: TGTGCCAGCAGTGTCTCTTCCGGGGAAAACTCCGGGGAGCTGTTTTTT. This sequence encodes CASSVSSGENSGELFF.

This clone has just a few counts. This sequence joins TRBV27 and TRBJ2-7, with 8 nucleotides matching TRBD2. The germline V gene has CDR1 MNHEY and CDR2 SMNVEV (reference sequence). This CDR3 comprises 15 residues. V was clipped by 5 bases and J by 6 bases; unmatched bases: 12. The CDR3, as DNA: TGTGCCAGCAGTCCCCAAGCGGGAGTGATTCTCGAGCAGTACTTC. Protein: CASSPQAGVILEQYF.

Worth noting for this clone: The conserved phenylalanine or tryptophan is not found at the CDR3 terminus, so this likely reflects a read error. The chain carries TRBV3-1 and TRBJ2-3; 8 nucleotides match TRBD2. The germline V gene has CDR1 LGHDT and CDR2 YNNKEL (reference sequence). The ends lost 4 bases at V and 5 bases at J; junction bases unmatched: 11. The CDR3 contains 16 residues. The CDR3 sequence is CASSPSTSAGKDTQYV. DNA of the CDR3: TGTGCCAGCAGCCCCTCGACTAGCGCGGGGAAAGATACGCAGTATGTT.

This clone was counted at least ten times. This chain connects TRBV11-2 to TRBJ2-4; 8 bases match TRBD2. CDR3 length equals 14 residues. Looked up from germline, CDR1 is SGHAT and CDR2 is FQNNGV. V lost 5 bases, J lost 5 bases, and 5 bases stayed unmatched. The chain's CDR3 is CASSVRGGENIQYF. In DNA, the CDR3 is TGTGCCAGCAGCGTCCGGGGGGGGGAAAACATTCAGTACTTC. The variable domain in full, completed from reference TRBV11-2 and TRBJ2-4, reads EAGVAQSPRYKIIEKRQSVAFWCNPISGHATLYWYQQILGQGPKLLIQFQNNGVVDDSQLPKDRFSAERLKGVDSTLKIQPAKLEDSAVYLCASSVRGGENIQYFGAGTRLSVL.

This clone was seen ten or more times. The rearrangement links TRBV5-1 to TRBJ2-1; weak D call: TRBD2 (6 bases). This CDR3 is 16 amino acids long. Germline values: CDR1 SGHRS, CDR2 YFSETQ. V lost 0 bases and J 2 bases, leaving 12 bases between the germline ends. The DNA for the CDR3 is TGCGCCAGCAGCTTGGCCGGGGGTACCACCTACAATGAGCAGTTCTTC. Protein: CASSLAGGTTYNEQFF.

This clone was picked up many times. A read error is possible here, since a much larger clone lies one base away. Different DNA sequences within this sample yield the same CDR3. The chain uses TRBV11-2 and TRBJ2-3; D is undetermined. In germline, CDR1 is SGHAT, CDR2 FQNNGV. The CDR3 runs 14 residues. CDR3 sequence reads: CASSLTSSTDTQYF. CDR3 nucleotides: TGCGCCAGCAGCTTAACCTCTAGCACAGATACGCAGTATTTT.

The chain is built from TRBV5-1 and TRBJ1-2, with 7 bases matching TRBD1. CDR1 and CDR2 (germline): SGHRS, YFSETQ. The CDR3 covers 14 residues. Germline trimming cut 3 bases from V and 6 bases from J; bases unmatched to any gene: 8. The CDR3 coding sequence is TGCGCCAGCAGCTCCTTACAGGGGATTGATGGCTACACCTTC. Residues: CASSSLQGIDGYTF.

The table lists this clone with many counts. A much larger clone lies one base from this, so it may be a read error. This chain connects TRBV5-1 to TRBJ2-6; the D call may be TRBD1 or TRBD2 (5 bases each). Germline CDR1 and CDR2: SGHRS and YFSETQ. CDR3 length: 15 amino acids. The DNA of the CDR3 is TGCGCCAGCAGCTCAGGGAGCTCTGGGGCCAACGTCCTGGCTTTC. It specifies CASSSGSSGANVLAF.

In its sample, this clone was seen a few times. The rearrangement joins TRBV30 to TRBJ2-3; TRBD2 matches 9 bases. The CDR3 sequence is 14 residues long. The V gene end was trimmed by 4 bases and the J gene end by 4 bases; junction bases not matched to a gene: 6. Germline loops: CDR1 GTSNPN, CDR2 SVGIG (reference sequence). This chain's CDR3 is CAWKRAGGPDTQYF. CDR3 bases: TGTGCCTGGAAGAGAGCGGGAGGACCAGATACGCAGTATTTT. Using reference TRBV30 and TRBJ2-3 for the parts outside the CDR3, the full variable domain is SQTIHQWPATLVQPVGSPLSLECTVEGTSNPNLYWYRQAAGRGLQLLFYSVGIGQISSEVPQNLSASRPQDRQFILSSKKLLLSDSGFYLCAWKRAGGPDTQYFGPGTRLTVL.

This clone was seen many times. The chain couples TRBV29-1 to TRBJ1-2, with D tentatively TRBD1 (5 bases). The CDR3 runs to 18 residues. Germline lookup yields CDR1 SQVTM and CDR2 ANQGSEA. The V and J ends lost 3 bases and 1 base respectively, with 24 bases between them. The chain's CDR3 is CSVDGGEMTDGLNYGYTF. CDR3 bases: TGCAGCGTTGACGGGGGGGAAATGACCGACGGCCTTAACTATGGCTACACCTTC.

The chain links TRBV20-1 to TRBJ2-7; D might be TRBD1 or TRBD2, each matching 5 bases. Germline CDR1 and CDR2: DFQATT and SNEGSKA (reference sequence). Trimming took 6 bases from V and 6 from J, leaving 21 bases between them. This CDR3 is built from 14 residues. CDR3 nucleotide sequence: TGCAGTGCATCCACCGGGACCGCGCCGTTCGAGCAGTACTTC. Encoded protein: CSASTGTAPFEQYF.

This clone was counted a few times. The V and J genes are TRBV10-3 and TRBJ2-1, with D tentatively TRBD1 or TRBD2 (5 bases each). This CDR3 region has 15 residues. Germline V CDR1 and CDR2: ENHRY, SYGVKD. V lost 0 bases and J 7 bases, leaving 13 bases between the germline ends. DNA for the CDR3: TGTGCCATCAGTGAGTCGAGGGGAGAACAAAATGAGCAGTTCTTC. Translated, it gives CAISESRGEQNEQFF.

V and J are TRBV3-1 and TRBJ1-2; the D gene is possibly TRBD1 (6 bases). The CDR3 covers 16 residues. Germline assignment: CDR1 LGHDT and CDR2 YNNKEL (reference sequence). The V end lost 4 bases, the J end lost 4 bases, and 19 bases lay between the germline ends. The DNA of the CDR3 is TGTGCCAGCAGCCTTAACACAGGGATATATCCCTATGGCTACACCTTC. The encoded protein is CASSLNTGIYPYGYTF. The variable domain in full, completed from reference TRBV3-1 and TRBJ1-2, reads DTAVSQTPKYLVTQMGNDKSIKCEQNLGHDTMYWYKQDSKKFLKIMFSYNNKELIINETVPNRFSPKSPDKAHLNLHINSLELGDSAVYFCASSLNTGIYPYGYTFGSGTRLTVV.

This clone was observed a few times. The rearrangement joins TRBV4-1 to TRBJ1-1; D may be TRBD1 (5 bases). The CDR3 sequence is 16 residues long. From germline, CDR1 is MGHRA and CDR2 YSYEKL. Between the trimmed V and J ends, which lost 0 bases and 7 bases, there was a span of 18 bases. CDR3 nucleotide sequence: TGCGCCAGCAGCCAAGAAATCATGGGCGGACACGGTGAAGCTTTCTTT. Translating it yields CASSQEIMGGHGEAFF.

The V gene is TRBV20-1, the J gene TRBJ1-2, with D maybe TRBD1 (5 bases). V gave up 3 bases and J gave up 6 bases, with 11 bases separating them. CDR3 size: 12 residues. CDR1 is DFQATT and CDR2 is SNEGSKA in the germline V gene (reference sequence). The CDR3 DNA is TGCAGTGCTAGCCCCCCGGGACATGGCTACACCTTC. Translation: CSASPPGHGYTF.

The V and J genes are TRBV6-1 and TRBJ2-1, with 9 bases aligning to TRBD1. The CDR3 is made up of 13 amino acids. Germline CDR1 MNHNS, CDR2 SASEGT. Losses at the gene ends were 7 bases for V and 8 bases for J; bases not matched to a gene: 6. CDR3 sequence (DNA): TGTGCCAGCACTCCGACAGGGGGTTATGAGCAGTTCTTC. Its protein product is CASTPTGGYEQFF.

This clone was observed a few times. The J gene is TRBJ2-7, the V gene TRBV24-1; possibly TRBD2 for D (6 bases). The CDR3 covers 15 residues. Germline loops: CDR1 KGHDR, CDR2 SFDVKD. Trimming cost V 5 bases and J 3 bases, with 16 bases left between them. CDR3: CATSGLARGYYEQYF. In DNA form, the CDR3 reads TGTGCCACCAGTGGGCTAGCGAGAGGGTACTACGAGCAGTACTTC.

CDR3 in DNA: TGCGCCAGCAGCCGCTTGCCCACAGGGGGCTTAGGGAATGAGCAGTTCTTC. Its translation: CASSRLPTGGLGNEQFF. The V gene is TRBV5-1, the J gene TRBJ2-1, with 9 bases matching TRBD1. There are 17 residues in the CDR3. Trimming cost V 4 bases and J 7 bases; bases outside gene matches: 15. Germline assignment: CDR1 SGHRS and CDR2 YFSETQ.

This clone has more than one count but fewer than ten. V gene TRBV7-8 combines with J gene TRBJ1-5; D remains unclear. This CDR3 spans 17 amino acids. Germline V gene lookup returns CDR1 SGHVS and CDR2 FQNEAQ. V gave up 1 base and J gave up 5 bases, with 18 bases separating them. CDR3 loop: CASSLGGRLKRYQPQHF. Written as DNA, the CDR3 is TGTGCCAGCAGCTTAGGAGGCCGTTTGAAGCGGTATCAGCCCCAGCATTTT. The full variable domain, with the rest looked up from reference TRBV7-8 and TRBJ1-5, is GAGVSQSPRYKVAKRGQDVALRCDPISGHVSLFWYQQALGQGPEFLTYFQNEAQLDKSGLPSDRFFAERPEGSVSTLKIQRTQQEDSAVYLCASSLGGRLKRYQPQHFGDGTRLSIL.